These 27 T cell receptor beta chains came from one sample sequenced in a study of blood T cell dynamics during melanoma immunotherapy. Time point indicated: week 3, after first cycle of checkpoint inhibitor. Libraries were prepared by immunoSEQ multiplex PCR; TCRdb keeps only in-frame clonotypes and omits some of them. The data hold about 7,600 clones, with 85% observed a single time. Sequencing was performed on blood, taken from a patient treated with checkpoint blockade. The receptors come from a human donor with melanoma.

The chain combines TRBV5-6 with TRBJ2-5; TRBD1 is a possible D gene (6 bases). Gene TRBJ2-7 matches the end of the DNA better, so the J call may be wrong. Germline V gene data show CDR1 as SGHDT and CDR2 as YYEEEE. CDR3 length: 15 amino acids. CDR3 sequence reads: CASSLGTQGLYEQYF. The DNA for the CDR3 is TGTGCCAGCAGCTTGGGGACACAGGGATTATACGAGCAGTACTTC.

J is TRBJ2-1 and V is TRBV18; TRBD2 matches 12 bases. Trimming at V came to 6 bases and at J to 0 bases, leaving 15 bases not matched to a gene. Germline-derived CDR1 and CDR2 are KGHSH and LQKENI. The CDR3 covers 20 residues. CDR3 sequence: CASSLYTSGRSLSSYNEQFF. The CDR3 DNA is TGTGCCAGCTCCCTTTATACTAGCGGGAGGTCCCTAAGCTCCTACAATGAGCAGTTCTTC.

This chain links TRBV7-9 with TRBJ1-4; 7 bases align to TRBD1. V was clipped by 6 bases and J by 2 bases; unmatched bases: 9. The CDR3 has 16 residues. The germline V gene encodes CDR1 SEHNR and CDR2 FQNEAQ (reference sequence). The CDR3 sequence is CASRQGSPKTNEKLFF. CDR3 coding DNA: TGTGCCAGCAGACAGGGGTCTCCGAAGACTAATGAAAAACTGTTTTTT.

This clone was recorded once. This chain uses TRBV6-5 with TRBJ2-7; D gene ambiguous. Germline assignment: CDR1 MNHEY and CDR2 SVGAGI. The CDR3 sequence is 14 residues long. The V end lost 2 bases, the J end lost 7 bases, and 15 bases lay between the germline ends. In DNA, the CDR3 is TGTGCCAGCAGTTACCCCCGTAAGGGTGGGGAGCAGTACTTC. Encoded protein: CASSYPRKGGEQYF.

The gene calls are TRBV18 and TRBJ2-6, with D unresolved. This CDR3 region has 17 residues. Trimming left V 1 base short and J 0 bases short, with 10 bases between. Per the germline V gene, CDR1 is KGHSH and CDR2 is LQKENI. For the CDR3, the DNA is TGTGCCAGCTCACCACAGGGTCGGAGCTCTGGGGCCAACGTCCTGACTTTC. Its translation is CASSPQGRSSGANVLTF.

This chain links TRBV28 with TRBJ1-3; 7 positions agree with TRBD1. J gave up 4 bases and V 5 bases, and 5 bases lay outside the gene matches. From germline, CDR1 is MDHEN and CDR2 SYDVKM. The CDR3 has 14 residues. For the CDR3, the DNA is TGTGCCAGCAGTCGAGGGGGCGGCGGAAACACCATATATTTT. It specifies CASSRGGGGNTIYF.

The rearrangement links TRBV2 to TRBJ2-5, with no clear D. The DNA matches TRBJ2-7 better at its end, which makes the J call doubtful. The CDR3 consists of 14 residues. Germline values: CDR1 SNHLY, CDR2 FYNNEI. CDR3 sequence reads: CASRDRAVFYEQYF. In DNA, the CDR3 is TGTGCCAGCAGGGACCGGGCCGTTTTCTACGAGCAGTACTTC.

This CDR3 reads CASSFIRDTSYEQYF. CDR3 nucleotide sequence: TGTGCCAGCAGCTTCATCCGGGACACCTCCTACGAGCAGTACTTC. The genes are TRBV11-2 and TRBJ2-5, with D tentatively TRBD1 (6 bases). The J call is in doubt because the DNA end fits TRBJ2-7 better. From germline, CDR1 is SGHAT and CDR2 FQNNGV. The CDR3 is 15 residues long.

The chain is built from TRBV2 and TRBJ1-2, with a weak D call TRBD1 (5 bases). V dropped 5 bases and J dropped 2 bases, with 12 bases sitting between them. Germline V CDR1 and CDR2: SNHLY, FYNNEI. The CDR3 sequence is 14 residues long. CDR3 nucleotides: TGTGCCAGCAGTTTGGGACGGCCCAACTATGGCTACACCTTC. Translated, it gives CASSLGRPNYGYTF.

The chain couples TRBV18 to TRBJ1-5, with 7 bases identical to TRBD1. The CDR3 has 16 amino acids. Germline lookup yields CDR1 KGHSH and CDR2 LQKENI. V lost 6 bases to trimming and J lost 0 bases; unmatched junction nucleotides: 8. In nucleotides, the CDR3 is TGTGCCAGCTCCCGGACAGGTAGAAATAGCAATCAGCCCCAGCATTTT. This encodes CASSRTGRNSNQPQHF.

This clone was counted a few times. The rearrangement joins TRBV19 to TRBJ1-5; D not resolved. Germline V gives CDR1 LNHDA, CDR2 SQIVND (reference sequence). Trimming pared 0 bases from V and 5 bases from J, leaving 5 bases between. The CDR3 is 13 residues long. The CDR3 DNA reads TGTGCCAGTAGTATAGATCTAGATCAGCCCCAGCATTTT. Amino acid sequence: CASSIDLDQPQHF. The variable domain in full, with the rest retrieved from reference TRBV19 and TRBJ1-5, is DGGITQSPKYLFRKEGQNVTLSCEQNLNHDAMYWYRQDPGQGLRLIYYSQIVNDFQKGDIAEGYSVSREKKESFPLTVTSAQKNPTAFYLCASSIDLDQPQHFGDGTRLSIL.

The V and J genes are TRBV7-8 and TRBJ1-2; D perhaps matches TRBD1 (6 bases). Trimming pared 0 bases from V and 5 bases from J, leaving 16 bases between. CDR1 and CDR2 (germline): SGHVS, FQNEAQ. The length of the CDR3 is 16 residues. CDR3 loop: CASSLARQAGRYGYTF. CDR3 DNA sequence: TGTGCCAGCAGCTTAGCCCGACAGGCCGGGAGATATGGCTACACCTTC. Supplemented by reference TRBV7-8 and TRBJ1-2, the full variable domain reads GAGVSQSPRYKVAKRGQDVALRCDPISGHVSLFWYQQALGQGPEFLTYFQNEAQLDKSGLPSDRFFAERPEGSVSTLKIQRTQQEDSAVYLCASSLARQAGRYGYTFGSGTRLTVV.

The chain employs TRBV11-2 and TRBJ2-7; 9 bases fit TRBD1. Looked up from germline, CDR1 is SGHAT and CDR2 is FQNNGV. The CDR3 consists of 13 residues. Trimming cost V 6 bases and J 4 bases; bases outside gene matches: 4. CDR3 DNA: TGTGCCAGCAGTTCCGGGACAGGGTACGAGCAGTACGTC. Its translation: CASSSGTGYEQYV.

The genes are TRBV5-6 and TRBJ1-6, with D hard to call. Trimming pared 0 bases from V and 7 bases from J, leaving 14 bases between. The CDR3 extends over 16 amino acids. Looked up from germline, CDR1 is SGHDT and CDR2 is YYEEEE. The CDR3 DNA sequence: TGTGCCAGCAGCTTGGAGTCAGCCCCCAGGAATTCACCCCTCCACTTT. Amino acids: CASSLESAPRNSPLHF.

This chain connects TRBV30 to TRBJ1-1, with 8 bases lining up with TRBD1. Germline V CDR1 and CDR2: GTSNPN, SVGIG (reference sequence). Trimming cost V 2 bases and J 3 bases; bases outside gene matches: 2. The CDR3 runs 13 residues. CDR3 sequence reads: CAWSSDRDTEAFF. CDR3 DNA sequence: TGTGCCTGGAGTTCGGACAGGGACACTGAAGCTTTCTTT. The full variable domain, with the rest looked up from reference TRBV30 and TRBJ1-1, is SQTIHQWPATLVQPVGSPLSLECTVEGTSNPNLYWYRQAAGRGLQLLFYSVGIGQISSEVPQNLSASRPQDRQFILSSKKLLLSDSGFYLCAWSSDRDTEAFFGQGTRLTVV.

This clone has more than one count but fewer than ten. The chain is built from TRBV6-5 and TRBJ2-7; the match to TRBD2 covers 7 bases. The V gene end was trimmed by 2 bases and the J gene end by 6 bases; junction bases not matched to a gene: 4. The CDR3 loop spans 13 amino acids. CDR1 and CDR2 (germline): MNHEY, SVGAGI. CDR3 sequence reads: CASSYGRELEQYF. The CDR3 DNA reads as TGTGCCAGCAGTTACGGGCGGGAGCTCGAGCAGTACTTC.

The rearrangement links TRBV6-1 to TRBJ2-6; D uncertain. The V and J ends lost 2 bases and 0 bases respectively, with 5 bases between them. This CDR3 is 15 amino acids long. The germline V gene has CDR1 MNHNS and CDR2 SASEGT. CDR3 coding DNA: TGTGCCAGCAGTGAACTTAGCTCTGGGGCCAACGTCCTGACTTTC. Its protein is CASSELSSGANVLTF.

This chain's CDR3 is CASSFTSTGSGNTIYF. As DNA, the CDR3 is TGCGCCAGCAGCTTCACCTCGACAGGCTCTGGAAACACCATATATTTT. V and J are TRBV5-1 and TRBJ1-3, with D possibly TRBD1 on 6 matching bases. The CDR3 contains 16 residues. V dropped 2 bases and J dropped 0 bases, with 12 bases sitting between them. Per the germline V gene, CDR1 is SGHRS and CDR2 is YFSETQ.

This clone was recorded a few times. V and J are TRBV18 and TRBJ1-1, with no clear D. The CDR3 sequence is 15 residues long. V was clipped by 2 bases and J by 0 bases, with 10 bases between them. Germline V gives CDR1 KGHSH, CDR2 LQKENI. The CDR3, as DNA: TGTGCCAGCTCACCAGGACGGGGTATGAACACTGAAGCTTTCTTT. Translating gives CASSPGRGMNTEAFF. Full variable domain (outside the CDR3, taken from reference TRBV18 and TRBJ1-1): NAGVMQNPRHLVRRRGQEARLRCSPMKGHSHVYWYRQLPEEGLKFMVYLQKENIIDESGMPKERFSAEFPKEGPSILRIQQVVRGDSAAYFCASSPGRGMNTEAFFGQGTRLTVV.

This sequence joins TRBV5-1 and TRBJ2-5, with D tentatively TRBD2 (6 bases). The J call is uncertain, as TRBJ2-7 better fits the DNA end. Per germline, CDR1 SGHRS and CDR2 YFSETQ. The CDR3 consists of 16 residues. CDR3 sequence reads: CASSLSGLKLSYEQYF. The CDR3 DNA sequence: TGCGCCAGCAGCTTGTCAGGACTAAAGCTCTCCTACGAGCAGTACTTC.

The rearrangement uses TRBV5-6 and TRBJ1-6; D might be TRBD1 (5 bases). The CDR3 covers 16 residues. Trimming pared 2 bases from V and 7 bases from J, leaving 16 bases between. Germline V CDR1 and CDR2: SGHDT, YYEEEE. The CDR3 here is CASSFPSAGPNSPLHF. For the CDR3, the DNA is TGTGCCAGCAGCTTCCCTTCGGCAGGGCCGAATTCACCCCTCCACTTT.

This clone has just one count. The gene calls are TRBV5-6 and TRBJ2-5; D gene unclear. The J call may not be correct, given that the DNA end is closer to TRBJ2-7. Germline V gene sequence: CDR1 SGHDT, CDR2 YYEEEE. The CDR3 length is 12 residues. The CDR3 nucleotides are TGTGCCAGCAGCACTAAGGGTTACGAGCAGTACTTC. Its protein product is CASSTKGYEQYF.

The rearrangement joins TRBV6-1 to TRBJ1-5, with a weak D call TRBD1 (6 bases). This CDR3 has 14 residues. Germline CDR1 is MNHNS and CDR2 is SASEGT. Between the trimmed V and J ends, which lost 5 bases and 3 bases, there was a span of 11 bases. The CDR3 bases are TGTGCCAGCAGTTCGACAGGAGTCAATCAGCCCCAGCATTTT. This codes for CASSSTGVNQPQHF.

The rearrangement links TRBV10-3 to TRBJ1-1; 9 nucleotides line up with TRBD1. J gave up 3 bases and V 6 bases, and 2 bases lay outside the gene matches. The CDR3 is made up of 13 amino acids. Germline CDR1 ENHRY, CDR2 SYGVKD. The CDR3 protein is CAIRTGGDTEAFF. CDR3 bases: TGTGCCATCAGGACAGGGGGGGACACTGAAGCTTTCTTT.

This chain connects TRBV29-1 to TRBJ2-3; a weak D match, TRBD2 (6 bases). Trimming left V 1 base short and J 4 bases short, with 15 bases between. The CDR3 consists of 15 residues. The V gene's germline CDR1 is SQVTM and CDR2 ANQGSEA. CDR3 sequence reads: CSVEGRLVGPDTQYF. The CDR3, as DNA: TGCAGCGTTGAAGGTCGACTAGTGGGGCCAGATACGCAGTATTTT.

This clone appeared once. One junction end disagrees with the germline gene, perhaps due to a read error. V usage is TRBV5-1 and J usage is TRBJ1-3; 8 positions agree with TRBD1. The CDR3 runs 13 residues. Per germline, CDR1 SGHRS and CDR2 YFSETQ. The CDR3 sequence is CASSDDRTGRENF. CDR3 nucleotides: TGCGCCAGCAGCGATGACCGGACAGGGCGTGAGAATTTT.

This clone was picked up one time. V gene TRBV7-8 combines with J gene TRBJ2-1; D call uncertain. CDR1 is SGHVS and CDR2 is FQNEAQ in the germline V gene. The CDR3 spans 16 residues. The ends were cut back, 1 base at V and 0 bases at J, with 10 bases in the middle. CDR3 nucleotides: TGTGCCAGCAGCTTAGTGGGGTCCCTCTCCTACAATGAGCAGTTCTTC. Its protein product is CASSLVGSLSYNEQFF.